Presented here are 10 T cell receptor beta chains from one specimen sequenced in a study of T cells in Graves' hyperthyroidism and ophthalmopathy. TCR beta CDR3 sequences were amplified from RNA transcripts. During a first-round RT-PCR of the TCR CDR3, the HTBI primer set was used. TCRdb called the multiplex PCR reads again in MiXCR, with one record for every CDR3 protein. The table lists around 340,000 distinct CDR3 sequences, 15% to 20% of them singletons. Sample: blood. These receptors originate from a woman between 40 and 50 years old with Graves' ophthalmopathy.

This clonotype was counted many times. The J gene is TRBJ2-7, the V gene TRBV20-1; weak D call: TRBD2 (5 bases). The CDR3 is 12 amino acids. Germline V gives CDR1 DFQATT, CDR2 SNEGSKA (reference sequence). V was pared by 6 bases and J by 4 bases, with 13 bases between. CDR3: CSAEGREYEQYF. CDR3 sequence (DNA): TGCAGTGCCGAGGGTAGGGAGTACGAGCAGTACTTC.

In this sample, this clonotype turned up many times. The V gene is TRBV7-8, the J gene TRBJ2-5; 8 bases are a match to TRBD2. V was pared by 5 bases and J by 6 bases, with 8 bases of the junction left unmatched. The CDR3 consists of 14 residues. Germline CDR1 SGHVS, CDR2 FQNEAQ. In DNA form, the CDR3 reads TGTGCCAGCAGCCCGGGGGGGGGGGCTAAGACCCAGTACTTC. As protein: CASSPGGGAKTQYF. Using reference TRBV7-8 and TRBJ2-5 for the parts outside the CDR3, the full variable domain is GAGVSQSPRYKVAKRGQDVALRCDPISGHVSLFWYQQALGQGPEFLTYFQNEAQLDKSGLPSDRFFAERPEGSVSTLKIQRTQQEDSAVYLCASSPGGGAKTQYFGPGTRLLVL.

This clonotype was found a few times. The gene calls are TRBV3-1 and TRBJ1-1, with unresolved D. V shed 8 bases and J shed 0 bases, with 10 bases lying between them. This CDR3 has 13 residues. Germline V CDR1 and CDR2: LGHDT, YNNKEL (reference sequence). CDR3 DNA sequence: TGTGCCAGCGGACCAATGATGAACACTGAAGCTTTCTTT. This encodes CASGPMMNTEAFF. The whole variable domain, remainder taken from reference TRBV3-1 and TRBJ1-1, is DTAVSQTPKYLVTQMGNDKSIKCEQNLGHDTMYWYKQDSKKFLKIMFSYNNKELIINETVPNRFSPKSPDKAHLNLHINSLELGDSAVYFCASGPMMNTEAFFGQGTRLTVV.

This clonotype was counted ten times or more. V is TRBV6-5 and J is TRBJ1-1; D unresolved. Germline loops: CDR1 MNHEY, CDR2 SVGAGI. Trimming cost V 2 bases and J 1 base, with 11 bases left between them. The CDR3 consists of 15 residues. The CDR3 DNA follows: TGTGCCAGCAGTTACCTGCCGATAGGGAACACTGAAGCTTTCTTT. As protein: CASSYLPIGNTEAFF.

The V gene is TRBV6-2 or TRBV6-3, the J gene TRBJ1-1; D unclear. The CDR3 has 13 residues. CDR1 is MNHEY, CDR2 SVGEGT, per germline. V lost 5 bases to trimming and J lost 4 bases, with 11 bases between them. The CDR3 DNA is TGTGCCAGCAGTCTGACCCGAACCACTGAAGCTTTCTTT. Translated: CASSLTRTTEAFF.

This clonotype was counted at least ten times. The chain recombines TRBV20-1 with TRBJ2-7, with TRBD2 matching 10 bases. The germline gives CDR1 DFQATT, CDR2 SNEGSKA (reference sequence). J was trimmed by 6 bases and V by 2 bases; bases with no gene match: 7. CDR3 length equals 14 residues. CDR3 protein: CSARLAGDPPEQYF. CDR3 sequence (DNA): TGCAGTGCTAGACTAGCGGGAGACCCCCCCGAGCAGTACTTC.

This clonotype was found many times. V gene TRBV12-3 or TRBV12-4 combines with J gene TRBJ2-5, with D perhaps assigned TRBD1 or TRBD2 (7 bases each). The CDR3 sequence is 16 residues long. The V end was cut by 6 bases, the J end by 4 bases, with 21 bases between. The CDR3 DNA reads as TGTGCCAGCAGCACCCTACGGGGAGGGGGCTTAGAGACCCAGTACTTC. Its translation is CASSTLRGGGLETQYF.

This clonotype has ten or more counts. This chain links TRBV6-1 with TRBJ1-2; 9 bases align to TRBD1. Germline lookup yields CDR1 MNHNS and CDR2 SASEGT. V shed 6 bases, J shed 5 bases, and the junction held 4 bases outside the gene matches. This CDR3 has 13 residues. The CDR3 bases are TGTGCCAGCAGACTACAGGGGGCGTATGGCTACACCTTC. Amino acid sequence: CASRLQGAYGYTF.

This rearrangement joins TRBV12-3 or TRBV12-4 to TRBJ1-2, with D maybe TRBD1 (6 bases). The CDR3 loop spans 14 amino acids. The ends were cut back, 10 bases at V and 7 bases at J, with 22 bases in the middle. CDR3 region: CATRVTGLFSGYTF. The CDR3 region has the DNA TGTGCCACCCGAGTAACAGGGCTTTTCTCTGGCTACACCTTC.

V gene TRBV7-9 combines with J gene TRBJ1-1; D unclear. The CDR3 length is 15 residues. Germline lookup yields CDR1 SEHNR and CDR2 FQNEAQ (reference sequence). The ends were cut back, 2 bases at V and 1 base at J, with 11 bases in the middle. CDR3 sequence reads: CASSLFRWENTEAFF. CDR3 in DNA: TGTGCCAGCAGCTTATTTAGGTGGGAGAACACTGAAGCTTTCTTT.